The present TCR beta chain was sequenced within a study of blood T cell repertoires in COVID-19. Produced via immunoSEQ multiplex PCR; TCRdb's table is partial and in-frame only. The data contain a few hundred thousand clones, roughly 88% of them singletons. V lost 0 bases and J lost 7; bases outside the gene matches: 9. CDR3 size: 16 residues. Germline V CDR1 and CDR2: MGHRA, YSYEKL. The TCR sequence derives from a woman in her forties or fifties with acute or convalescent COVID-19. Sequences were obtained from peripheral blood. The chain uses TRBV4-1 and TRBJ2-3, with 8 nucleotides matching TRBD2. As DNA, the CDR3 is TGCGCCAGCAGCCAAGAAGTCCCAGCGGGAGTATATACGCAGTATTTT. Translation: CASSQEVPAGVYTQYF.